A single sample gave rise to the 14 T cell receptor beta chains below, sequenced in a study of blood T cells in healthy people across ages. A sample-barcoded 5' primer and a J-beta primer mix were used in a second PCR of roughly 7 to 12 cycles. TCRdb re-called the 5' RACE reads through MiXCR, storing one row per CDR3 protein. Among about 900,000 distinct CDR3 sequences listed, roughly 60% were seen once. Sample: blood. These receptors came from a man aged 25 to 40 in good health.

In its sample, this clonotype was seen once. The gene calls are TRBV7-9 and TRBJ2-3; 7 bases are a match to TRBD1. Germline assignment: CDR1 SEHNR and CDR2 FQNEAQ (reference sequence). Losses at the gene ends were 4 bases for V and 0 bases for J; bases not matched to a gene: 4. CDR3 length equals 15 residues. The CDR3 bases are TGTGCCAGCAGCTCACGGGGACAGAGCACAGATACGCAGTATTTT. As protein: CASSSRGQSTDTQYF.

V usage is TRBV10-3 and J usage is TRBJ2-1; 10 bases align to TRBD2. The V gene end was trimmed by 3 bases and the J gene end by 6 bases; junction bases not matched to a gene: 8. From germline, CDR1 is ENHRY and CDR2 SYGVKD. This CDR3 has 16 amino acids. The DNA for the CDR3 is TGTGCCATCAGTGACATTATAGCGGGGGGCCGCAATGAGCAGTTCTTC. Its protein is CAISDIIAGGRNEQFF.

The J gene is TRBJ1-3, the V gene TRBV4-3; the match to TRBD1 covers 7 bases. After removal of 0 bases from V and 5 bases from J, the junction contained 10 bases not matched to a gene. Per the germline V gene, CDR1 is LGHNA and CDR2 is YSLEER. The CDR3 is 17 amino acids. The CDR3 DNA reads as TGCGCCAGCAGCCAAGACCTTGGGACAGTTAGTCGAAACACCATATATTTT. Translating it yields CASSQDLGTVSRNTIYF.

This chain connects TRBV13 to TRBJ2-2; 9 positions agree with TRBD2. The germline CDR1 and CDR2 sequences are PRHDT and FYEKMQ (reference sequence). V lost 5 bases, J lost 0 bases, and 7 bases stayed unmatched. CDR3 length equals 17 residues. The CDR3 nucleotides are TGTGCCAGCAGCCCCTGGCGGGGGGGTACGAACACCGGGGAGCTGTTTTTT. Its protein is CASSPWRGGTNTGELFF.

This clonotype was seen once. This sequence joins TRBV29-1 and TRBJ2-1; D is possibly TRBD2 (6 bases). This CDR3 spans 11 amino acids. The germline V gene has CDR1 SQVTM and CDR2 ANQGSEA. Trimming cost V 4 bases and J 9 bases, with 10 bases left between them. CDR3 nucleotide sequence: TGCAGCGTTGCCGGACTACGTGAGCAGTTCTTC. As protein: CSVAGLREQFF.

This clonotype has more than one count but fewer than ten. V is TRBV28 and J is TRBJ2-5; TRBD1 agrees at 7 bases. The germline V gene has CDR1 MDHEN and CDR2 SYDVKM. This CDR3 is 14 amino acids long. V lost 7 bases, J lost 2 bases, and 7 bases stayed unmatched. The CDR3 loop reads CASNKGAGQETQYF. The CDR3 DNA is TGTGCCAGCAACAAGGGGGCCGGACAAGAGACCCAGTACTTC.

The chain couples TRBV29-1 to TRBJ2-7; D tentatively reads TRBD1 or TRBD2 (5 bases each). Germline CDR1 is SQVTM and CDR2 is ANQGSEA. This CDR3 has 13 residues. Deletions cut 5 bases from V and 0 bases from J, with 11 bases between. CDR3 DNA sequence: TGCAGCGTTTCTGGGGGAACCTCCTACGAGCAGTACTTC. This sequence encodes CSVSGGTSYEQYF.

As DNA, the CDR3 is TGTGCCAGCAGCGCCGACCGGGACTACAATGAGCAGTTCTTC. Residues: CASSADRDYNEQFF. This chain connects TRBV11-1 to TRBJ2-1, with D possibly TRBD2 on 5 matching bases. The CDR3 extends over 14 amino acids. Germline V lookup: CDR1 SGHAT, CDR2 FQDESV (reference sequence). V was clipped by 5 bases and J by 3 bases, with 11 bases between them.

This sequence joins TRBV10-3 and TRBJ2-2; TRBD1 or TRBD2 may be the D gene (5 bases each). The V and J ends lost 6 bases and 2 bases respectively, with 16 bases between them. Germline V gene sequence: CDR1 ENHRY, CDR2 SYGVKD. This CDR3 spans 16 amino acids. The CDR3 loop is CAIRGAGISNTGELFF. Written as DNA, the CDR3 is TGTGCCATCAGGGGAGCAGGGATAAGCAACACCGGGGAGCTGTTTTTT.

About this clonotype: A much bigger clone sits one base away, suggesting this may be a read error. The genes are TRBV5-1 and TRBJ2-5, with D tentatively TRBD1 or TRBD2 (5 bases each). V dropped 3 bases and J dropped 0 bases, with 6 bases sitting between them. CDR1 is SGHRS and CDR2 is YFSETQ in the germline V gene. This CDR3 spans 13 amino acids. The CDR3 loop reads CASSSGHQETQYF. The CDR3, as DNA: TGCGCCAGCAGCTCGGGACACCAAGAGACCCAGTACTTC.

The CDR3 DNA sequence: TGTGCCAGCAGTTTAAGACAGGCCGGGGAGCTGTTTTTT. Translated: CASSLRQAGELFF. The V gene is TRBV12-3 or TRBV12-4, the J gene TRBJ2-2; TRBD1 is a possible D gene (6 bases). The CDR3 consists of 13 residues. V was pared by 2 bases and J by 6 bases, with 7 bases between.

The CDR3 nucleotides are TGTGCCAGCAACCTGGCAGGGGGGGGCCTCTACGAGCAGTACTTC. Translated: CASNLAGGGLYEQYF. The rearrangement uses TRBV28 and TRBJ2-7; the D gene could be TRBD1 or TRBD2 (7 bases each). Looked up from germline, CDR1 is MDHEN and CDR2 is SYDVKM. The CDR3 contains 15 residues. With 7 bases removed from V and 3 bases from J, the gap between germline ends came to 19 bases.

V usage is TRBV7-3 and J usage is TRBJ2-2, with TRBD2 matching over 8 bases. Looked up from germline, CDR1 is SGHTA and CDR2 is FQGTGA. This CDR3 contains 18 residues. With 5 bases clipped from V and 2 bases from J, the junction kept 13 bases outside the gene matches. In nucleotides, the CDR3 is TGTGCCAGCAGCCCTATAATGGGGCGGGGGGCCAACACCGGGGAGCTGTTTTTT. It is translated as CASSPIMGRGANTGELFF.

The chain links TRBV27 to TRBJ2-1; 7 bases align to TRBD1. The ends lost 3 bases at V and 8 bases at J; junction bases unmatched: 13. Germline V CDR1 and CDR2: MNHEY, SMNVEV (reference sequence). The CDR3 loop spans 16 amino acids. This CDR3 is CASSFSPRTTGDEQFF. In DNA, the CDR3 is TGTGCCAGCAGTTTCAGTCCAAGAACTACAGGGGATGAGCAGTTCTTC.